Shown below are 26 T cell receptor beta chains from a single sample sequenced in a study of blood T cell repertoires in COVID-19 (TCRdb year 2020). The library came from the immunoSEQ multiplex PCR assay. TCRdb took this table from immuneACCESS and kept in-frame rearrangements with V and J called. Such tables lack part of the clones; where checked against another copy, unresolved V genes explain under half of the gap, and the rest is unexplained. The sample table contains fewer than 450,000 clones; only one count was recorded for around 89% of them. The top ten constitute more than 0.95% of the sample. Input material: PBMCs or T cells enriched from blood (not recorded which). The source is a woman aged 18-29 years who had recovered from COVID-19.

V and J are TRBV29-1 and TRBJ1-2; 7 bases line up with TRBD1. Looked up from germline, CDR1 is SQVTM and CDR2 is ANQGSEA. The length of the CDR3 is 13 residues. V gave up 3 bases and J gave up 4 bases; unmatched junction bases: 5. Here the CDR3 reads CSVDRDSSYGYTF. The CDR3 DNA is TGCAGCGTTGACCGGGACAGCTCCTATGGCTACACCTTC.

The chain employs TRBV6-5 and TRBJ1-6; 7 nucleotides line up with TRBD1. Germline V gene sequence: CDR1 MNHEY, CDR2 SVGAGI. Unmatched junction bases numbered 6, after V lost 5 bases and J lost 5 bases. The CDR3 length is 15 residues. CDR3 region: CASSKQGMNNSPLHF. The CDR3 DNA sequence: TGTGCCAGCAGTAAACAGGGGATGAATAATTCACCCCTCCACTTT.

J is TRBJ1-3 and V is TRBV28, with D tentatively TRBD1 (5 bases). Trimming cost V 5 bases and J 4 bases, with 12 bases left between them. The V gene's germline CDR1 is MDHEN and CDR2 SYDVKM. The CDR3 contains 14 residues. The CDR3 is CASSPLDRGNTIYF. DNA of the CDR3: TGTGCCAGCAGTCCCCTAGACAGAGGAAACACCATATATTTT. The variable domain in full, completed from reference TRBV28 and TRBJ1-3, reads DVKVTQSSRYLVKRTGEKVFLECVQDMDHENMFWYRQDPGLGLRLIYFSYDVKMKEKGDIPEGYSVSREKKERFSLILESASTNQTSMYLCASSPLDRGNTIYFGEGSWLTVV.

This rearrangement joins TRBV6-5 to TRBJ2-3; D possibly corresponds to TRBD2 (5 bases). The V end was cut by 6 bases, the J end by 0 bases, with 13 bases between. Germline V CDR1 and CDR2: MNHEY, SVGAGI. CDR3 length: 15 residues. The CDR3: CASRRAESSTDTQYF. The CDR3 coding sequence is TGTGCCAGCAGGAGAGCGGAGTCTAGCACAGATACGCAGTATTTT.

The chain uses TRBV20-1 and TRBJ1-4; D might be TRBD1 (6 bases). V shed 3 bases and J shed 0 bases, with 11 bases lying between them. The length of the CDR3 is 15 residues. The germline V gene encodes CDR1 DFQATT and CDR2 SNEGSKA (reference sequence). The CDR3 loop is CSASQGRTTNEKLFF. The CDR3 DNA sequence: TGCAGTGCTAGTCAGGGGCGGACAACTAATGAAAAACTGTTTTTT.

This clone was found once. Here the CDR3 reads CASSFRGSGRGTETQYF. The DNA of the CDR3 is TGTGCCAGCAGCTTTAGGGGTTCGGGGCGGGGAACTGAGACCCAGTACTTC. V and J are TRBV7-9 and TRBJ2-5; D is perhaps TRBD2 (6 bases). Trimming shortened V by 3 bases and J by 5 bases, and 22 bases separated the two germline ends. Germline assignment: CDR1 SEHNR and CDR2 FQNEAQ (reference sequence). This CDR3 is built from 17 residues.

The chain joins TRBV11-2 to TRBJ2-1; 8 bases match TRBD1. Germline CDR1 SGHAT, CDR2 FQNNGV. With 1 base clipped from V and 3 bases from J, the junction kept 5 bases outside the gene matches. The CDR3 runs to 16 residues. The CDR3 is CASSLGTGGHYNEQFF. DNA of the CDR3: TGTGCCAGCAGCTTAGGTACAGGGGGTCACTACAATGAGCAGTTCTTC.

V usage is TRBV6-1 and J usage is TRBJ1-4; 7 bases are a match to TRBD1. Per the germline V gene, CDR1 is MNHNS and CDR2 is SASEGT. The V and J ends lost 4 bases and 6 bases, in that order; junction bases with no gene match: 11. The CDR3 sequence is 16 residues long. Here the CDR3 reads CASSVNRGGSDEKLFF. The CDR3 bases are TGTGCCAGCAGTGTGAACAGGGGTGGATCTGATGAAAAACTGTTTTTT.

The chain combines TRBV2 with TRBJ2-7; 7 nucleotides line up with TRBD1. The CDR3 spans 12 residues. Germline V lookup: CDR1 SNHLY, CDR2 FYNNEI. J lost 5 bases, V lost 4 bases, and 2 bases had no gene match. The CDR3 loop is CASSVTGHEQYF. CDR3 sequence (DNA): TGTGCCAGCAGTGTGACAGGGCACGAGCAGTACTTC.

The V call is TRBV6-5, the J call TRBJ2-5, with TRBD2 matching over 10 bases. This CDR3 contains 16 residues. With 2 bases clipped from V and 3 bases from J, the junction kept 6 bases outside the gene matches. Per the germline V gene, CDR1 is MNHEY and CDR2 is SVGAGI. The CDR3 reads CASSYMSGGAKETQYF. In DNA, the CDR3 is TGTGCCAGCAGTTACATGAGCGGGGGGGCAAAAGAGACCCAGTACTTC.

The V call is TRBV6-1, the J call TRBJ2-1, with 11 bases aligning to TRBD1. This CDR3 spans 15 amino acids. Per the germline V gene, CDR1 is MNHNS and CDR2 is SASEGT. Unmatched junction bases numbered 7, after V lost 3 bases and J lost 9 bases. CDR3 coding DNA: TGTGCCAGCAGTGACGGGACAGGGGGACGGGGTGAGCAGTTCTTC. Translating gives CASSDGTGGRGEQFF.

The gene calls are TRBV19 and TRBJ1-6, with a weak D call TRBD1 (5 bases). V was cut by 7 bases and J by 7 bases, with 5 bases left in between. The germline V gene has CDR1 LNHDA and CDR2 SQIVND (reference sequence). This CDR3 is 11 amino acids long. CDR3 DNA: TGTGCCAGTAACAGGAATTCACCCCTCCACTTT. Its protein product is CASNRNSPLHF.

A note on this clone: Its ends do not fully match the called genes, so a read error is possible. The rearrangement joins TRBV6-5 to TRBJ1-4; D perhaps matches TRBD1 (5 bases). Germline CDR1 and CDR2: MNHEY and SVGAGI. This CDR3 contains 14 residues. CDR3 loop: CASSYSGENGKLFF. DNA for the CDR3: TGTGCCAGCAGTTACTCAGGGGAAAATGGAAAACTGTTTTTT.

This sequence joins TRBV5-6 and TRBJ2-2, with D possibly matching TRBD1 (5 bases). Trimming left V 0 bases short and J 0 bases short, with 9 bases between. Germline lookup yields CDR1 SGHDT and CDR2 YYEEEE. The CDR3 extends over 16 amino acids. The CDR3 sequence is CASSLGQSTNTGELFF. CDR3 nucleotide sequence: TGTGCCAGCAGCTTGGGACAGAGTACGAACACCGGGGAGCTGTTTTTT.

V usage is TRBV29-1 and J usage is TRBJ1-3; possible D gene TRBD1, 6 bases. The germline V and J ends were trimmed by 6 bases and 0 bases, with 12 bases remaining between them. CDR1 is SQVTM, CDR2 ANQGSEA, per germline. The CDR3 consists of 14 residues. The CDR3 protein is CSVWQGHSGNTIYF. Written as DNA, the CDR3 is TGCAGCGTATGGCAGGGGCACTCTGGAAACACCATATATTTT.

The chain employs TRBV9 and TRBJ2-3; a weak D match, TRBD1 (6 bases). The CDR3 is 16 residues long. V was clipped by 4 bases and J by 2 bases, with 17 bases between them. The germline V gene has CDR1 SGDLS and CDR2 YYNGEE. The CDR3 is CASSPILTGPTDTQYF. The CDR3, as DNA: TGTGCCAGCAGCCCAATCCTAACAGGGCCCACAGATACGCAGTATTTT.

J is TRBJ1-5 and V is TRBV18; tentative D call: TRBD1 (6 bases). Germline CDR1 and CDR2: KGHSH and LQKENI. The CDR3 has 15 amino acids. Trimming removed 2 bases at V and 3 bases at J, with 11 bases between. CDR3 sequence reads: CASSPKAGVNQPQHF. In nucleotides, the CDR3 is TGTGCCAGCTCACCAAAGGCAGGGGTCAATCAGCCCCAGCATTTT.

This chain connects TRBV27 to TRBJ1-4; TRBD1 agrees at 7 bases. The CDR3 totals 15 residues. Germline V lookup: CDR1 MNHEY, CDR2 SMNVEV (reference sequence). Unmatched junction bases numbered 4, after V lost 6 bases and J lost 0 bases. The CDR3 is CASRGTVATNEKLFF. CDR3 nucleotide sequence: TGTGCCAGCAGGGGGACAGTTGCAACTAATGAAAAACTGTTTTTT.

This clone was found once. The chain links TRBV4-1 to TRBJ1-1; D perhaps matches TRBD1 (6 bases). This CDR3 has 14 amino acids. V shed 1 base and J shed 1 base, with 7 bases lying between them. Germline loops: CDR1 MGHRA, CDR2 YSYEKL. In DNA form, the CDR3 reads TGCGCCAGCAGCCAAGGACAGGCGAACACTGAAGCTTTCTTT. It codes for CASSQGQANTEAFF.

The V call is TRBV6-1, the J call TRBJ1-1; 7 bases align to TRBD1. The length of the CDR3 is 15 residues. V shed 2 bases and J 4 bases; nucleotides not matched to a gene: 7. The germline V gene encodes CDR1 MNHNS and CDR2 SASEGT. The CDR3 loop is CASSEFEGASTEAFF. CDR3 DNA: TGTGCCAGCAGTGAATTTGAGGGGGCTAGCACTGAAGCTTTCTTT.

The chain employs TRBV7-9 and TRBJ2-5; 7 nucleotides agree with TRBD1. Per germline, CDR1 SEHNR and CDR2 FQNEAQ (reference sequence). V lost 4 bases to trimming and J lost 3 bases; unmatched junction nucleotides: 5. The CDR3 contains 14 residues. The CDR3 spells CASSSPDREETQYF. CDR3 in DNA: TGTGCCAGCAGCTCCCCAGACAGGGAAGAGACCCAGTACTTC. The variable domain in full, completed from reference TRBV7-9 and TRBJ2-5, reads DTGVSQNPRHKITKRGQNVTFRCDPISEHNRLYWYRQTLGQGPEFLTYFQNEAQLEKSRLLSDRFSAERPKGSFSTLEIQRTEQGDSAMYLCASSSPDREETQYFGPGTRLLVL.

The genes are TRBV3-1 (or the pseudogene TRBV3-2) and TRBJ1-2, with 9 bases that match TRBD1. CDR3 length: 14 residues. From germline, CDR1 is LGHDT and CDR2 YNNKEL (reference sequence). V was clipped by 1 base and J by 8 bases; unmatched bases: 5. The CDR3, as DNA: TGTGCCAGCAGCCAAGGGGACAGGGTGGGGGGCTACACCTTC. Protein sequence: CASSQGDRVGGYTF.

The chain has TRBV6-5 and TRBJ2-3; 7 bases fit TRBD2. Germline V gene data show CDR1 as MNHEY and CDR2 as SVGAGI. CDR3 length equals 14 residues. After removal of 4 bases from V and 2 bases from J, the junction contained 3 bases not matched to a gene. CDR3: CASSFLAATDTQYF. DNA for the CDR3: TGTGCCAGCAGTTTCCTAGCGGCCACAGATACGCAGTATTTT.

This clone has just one count. The rearrangement uses TRBV11-2 and TRBJ2-4, with D uncertain. The V gene lost 4 bases and the J gene lost 9 bases, with 16 bases spanning the gap. The CDR3 spans 14 residues. Germline CDR1 reads SGHAT; CDR2 reads FQNNGV. The CDR3 loop reads CASSSHSGGSIQYF. In DNA, the CDR3 is TGTGCCAGCAGCTCCCACAGTGGTGGAAGCATTCAGTACTTC.

This chain joins TRBV6-5 and TRBJ1-2; D gene ambiguous. Germline values: CDR1 MNHEY, CDR2 SVGAGI. This CDR3 spans 15 amino acids. V was pared by 6 bases and J by 4 bases, with 18 bases between. DNA for the CDR3: TGTGCCAGCAGGAGGGTCGGGAGGCTAATCTATGGCTACACCTTC. It is translated as CASRRVGRLIYGYTF.

The genes are TRBV18 and TRBJ1-2; possibly TRBD1 for D (5 bases). Trimming removed 3 bases at V and 3 bases at J, with 20 bases between. The CDR3 extends over 17 amino acids. Germline loops: CDR1 KGHSH, CDR2 LQKENI. CDR3 residues: CASSPAGHPGNHYGYTF. The CDR3 nucleotides are TGTGCCAGCTCACCCGCGGGGCATCCCGGGAATCACTATGGCTACACCTTC.